This T cell receptor (beta chain) was sequenced for a study of PD-1 blockade in classical Hodgkin lymphoma (dated by TCRdb to the early 2020s). Regarding the complete study: Nivolumab dosing was 3 mg/kg intravenously every 2 weeks, continuing until either disease progression or unacceptable toxicity. The study used CyTOF and TCR beta sequencing to define a peripheral blood immune signature of response to PD-1 blockade in classical Hodgkin lymphoma.

This specimen's time point label, per the study, means: cycle 2 day 1 (C2D1) of nivolumab. All trial patients had relapsed after autologous stem cell transplantation, with cohorts A, B and C differing in prior brentuximab vedotin exposure. The trial cohort was composed of 56 patients with relapsed/refractory classical Hodgkin lymphoma, for whom complete response, partial response or progressive disease was recorded as best overall response. Trial patients were treated with single-agent nivolumab in the multi-cohort phase II CheckMate 205 trial. An independent review committee assessed best overall response using the 2007 International Working Group response criteria. Trial PBMCs were collected immediately before nivolumab initiation (C1D1) and during therapy at cycle 2 day 1 and cycle 4 day 1. Peripheral blood was collected in 8 mL Vacutainer Cell Preparation Tubes, from which PBMCs were isolated by centrifugation and then cryopreserved.

About this clone itself: It lacks a known antigen. Base qualities are not recorded, but no much larger clone differs from it by a single base.

The investigation overall reported the following: Patients starting nivolumab less than 1 year after ASCT had lower diversity and were excluded from later analyses to avoid confounding by immune reconstitution. Baseline diversity similar to that of newly diagnosed patients was observed in trial patients achieving complete response, whereas significantly lower diversity was observed in partial responders and progressors. The study was limited to a single clinical trial cohort, and causes of repertoire differences, possibly disease activity or prior therapy, remained undefined. A significant rise by C4D1 was seen in CD4+ but not CD8+ TCR diversity (p=0.0027 vs p=0.16), with the rise being most apparent in complete responders (p=0.02). Newly diagnosed patients were reported to have lower baseline TCR diversity than healthy donors, and relapsed/refractory patients were reported to have lower baseline TCR diversity still.

The Qiagen DNeasy kit was used to extract genomic DNA from unsorted PBMCs and from the negatively selected CD4+ and CD8+ fractions. Using primers that anneal to V and J segments, immunoSEQ multiplex PCR amplified the TCR beta CDR3 regions. A synthetic immune receptor repertoire was used to minimize amplification bias, and remaining bias was computationally removed after sequencing. The authors processed their data as follows. Repertoire diversity was quantified as the Shannon entropy index using custom Python scripts. Unsorted, CD4+ and CD8+ repertoires were analyzed separately, except in combined analyses where CD4+ and CD8+ sequences were merged in silico. A clone was considered expanded if an increase in frequency of at least 2-fold after treatment relative to C1D1 was found, and a pseudocount of 0.5 was applied to clones undetected at baseline. Clones with 0 or 1 copy at C1D1 were defined as singleton clones, while clones with 2 or more copies were defined as non-singleton clones. Clones expanded in unsorted samples were assigned a CD4+, CD8+ or unknown annotation through matching of protein sequences in sorted samples from the same patient. Wilcoxon tests on paired samples were used to test changes in diversity from C1D1 to C4D1. TCRdb retrieved this table from immuneACCESS and kept in-frame rearrangements only. Not all clones are present; in checked studies, unresolved V genes account for under half, and no reason is known for the remainder. V, J and clone size are taken as reported in that table, and D and trimming were inferred from the DNA itself. In this sample the table shows about 20,000 clones, 73% of which occur a single time. The top ten hold around 22% of the sample.

The source material was peripheral blood mononuclear cells (PBMCs), sampled before the second cycle of nivolumab. This receptor was obtained from a human donor with classical Hodgkin lymphoma.

Here the CDR3 is given as CASSPDGTAGVMGYEQYF. In nucleotides, the sequence is TGCGCCAGCAGCCCAGACGGGACAGCGGGCGTGATGGGCTACGAGCAGTACTTC. Recombination linked TRBV23-1 to TRBJ2-7; the D gene is possibly TRBD1, with 7 bases matching. TRBV23-1 is an ORF for which the function is uncertain. V loses 6 bases, J loses 3 bases, and the germline ends lie 27 bases apart. The CDR3 has 18 amino acids, counting the end cysteine and phenylalanine. Only CDR3 DNA remains: 54 bases, in frame from the first base.